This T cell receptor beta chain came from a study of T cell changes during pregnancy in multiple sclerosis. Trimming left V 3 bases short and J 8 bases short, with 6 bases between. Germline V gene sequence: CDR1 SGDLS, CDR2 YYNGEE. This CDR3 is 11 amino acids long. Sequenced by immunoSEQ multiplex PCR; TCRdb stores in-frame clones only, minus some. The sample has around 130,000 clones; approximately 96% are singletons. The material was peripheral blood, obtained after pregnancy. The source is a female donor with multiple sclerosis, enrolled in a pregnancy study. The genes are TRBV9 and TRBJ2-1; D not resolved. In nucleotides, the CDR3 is TGTGCCAGCAGCGGCGTCGATGAGCAGTTCTTC. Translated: CASSGVDEQFF. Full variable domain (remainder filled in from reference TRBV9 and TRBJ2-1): DSGVTQTPKHLITATGQRVTLRCSPRSGDLSVYWYQQSLDQGLQFLIQYYNGEERAKGNILERFSAQQFPDLHSELNLSSLELGDSALYFCASSGVDEQFFGPGTRLTVL.